Each of the 7 T cell receptor beta chains below was sequenced from the same sample in a study of blood T cell repertoires in COVID-19. Clones were read by immunoSEQ multiplex PCR, and TCRdb kept only the in-frame ones, dropping some. The repertoire includes approximately 150,000 clones, 80% to 90% of them detected once, and roughly 2.6% sits in the top ten. The sequenced material came from peripheral blood. Every receptor here comes from a human donor with acute or convalescent COVID-19. The donor label of this sample is uncertain.

V and J are TRBV11-1 and TRBJ1-2, with TRBD1 matching 7 bases. The germline gives CDR1 SGHAT, CDR2 FQDESV (reference sequence). The ends lost 5 bases at V and 2 bases at J; junction bases unmatched: 11. The CDR3 has 16 amino acids. CDR3 region: CASSKEPTGLNYGYTF. CDR3 nucleotides: TGTGCCAGCAGCAAAGAGCCGACAGGGCTGAACTATGGCTACACCTTC.

The rearrangement joins TRBV18 to TRBJ1-1; D unresolved. The CDR3 has 11 residues. CDR1 and CDR2 (germline): KGHSH, LQKENI. The V end was cut by 3 bases, the J end by 7 bases, with 6 bases between. The CDR3 DNA follows: TGTGCCAGCTCACCGGGCAGTGAAGCTTTCTTT. Amino acid sequence: CASSPGSEAFF.

The V call is TRBV6-6, the J call TRBJ2-5, with D possibly matching TRBD2 (7 bases). Germline CDR1 and CDR2: MNHNY and SVGAGI (reference sequence). The CDR3 sequence is 15 residues long. The germline V and J ends were trimmed by 0 bases and 2 bases, with 10 bases remaining between them. The CDR3: CASSYSRGGQETQYF. CDR3 DNA sequence: TGTGCCAGCAGTTACTCTAGGGGGGGTCAAGAGACCCAGTACTTC.

The chain couples TRBV7-9 to TRBJ1-5; no clear D. Trimming cost V 3 bases and J 7 bases, with 10 bases left between them. The length of the CDR3 is 13 residues. Germline CDR1 SEHNR, CDR2 FQNEAQ (reference sequence). CDR3 in amino acids: CASSFEGRQPQHF. The CDR3 nucleotides read TGTGCCAGCAGCTTTGAGGGCCGGCAGCCCCAGCATTTT.

This clone is a singleton in its sample. The chain joins TRBV3-1 (or the pseudogene TRBV3-2) to TRBJ1-2; 8 positions agree with TRBD1. This CDR3 has 17 residues. The V segment lost 2 bases and the J segment 5 bases; nucleotides outside the gene matches: 13. The germline V gene encodes CDR1 LGHDT and CDR2 YNNKEL (reference sequence). The DNA for the CDR3 is TGTGCCAGCAGCCAATCTGACAGGGGACTACGGGGATATGGCTACACCTTC. This sequence encodes CASSQSDRGLRGYGYTF.

This clone was counted a single time. The chain links TRBV7-9 to TRBJ2-5, with 7 positions matching TRBD1. The V gene's germline CDR1 is SEHNR and CDR2 FQNEAQ (reference sequence). The CDR3 sequence is 13 residues long. J was trimmed by 1 base and V by 5 bases; bases with no gene match: 1. The CDR3 loop reads CASSRDSQETQYF. CDR3 coding DNA: TGTGCCAGCAGCCGGGACAGCCAAGAGACCCAGTACTTC.

Here the CDR3 reads CASSRIGLKSGNTIYF. The DNA of the CDR3 is TGTGCCAGCAGCCGCATAGGACTGAAGTCTGGAAACACCATATATTTT. The chain couples TRBV5-6 to TRBJ1-3; no clear D. The germline V gene encodes CDR1 SGHDT and CDR2 YYEEEE. V lost 4 bases to trimming and J lost 1 base, with 15 bases between them. The CDR3 has 16 amino acids.